The 11 T cell receptor beta chains in this list originate from one sample, sequenced in a study of blood T cells in healthy people across ages. Sample-barcoded 5' priming and a J-beta primer mix drove a second PCR of roughly 6 to 12 cycles. Via MiXCR, TCRdb re-called the 5' RACE reads, giving one row per CDR3 protein. The table lists some 850,000 distinct CDR3 sequences, more than 25% of them singletons, with about 3% in the top ten. These data were also filed under a second study, of T cells of mothers and their children.

Source material: blood. Receptors originate from a boy aged 5 to 17 in good health.

The chain recombines TRBV29-1 with TRBJ1-5, with D possibly matching TRBD1 (5 bases). The V end was cut by 6 bases, the J end by 1 base, with 13 bases between. The CDR3 sequence is 14 residues long. Germline lookup yields CDR1 SQVTM and CDR2 ANQGSEA. CDR3 coding DNA: TGCAGCGTGGTGGGAGGGGACAGCAATCAGCCCCAGCATTTT. This translates into CSVVGGDSNQPQHF.

The CDR3 sequence: CSVEDYETDVYYNEQFF. In DNA form, the CDR3 reads TGCAGCGTTGAAGACTACGAGACCGATGTTTACTACAATGAGCAGTTCTTC. The gene calls are TRBV29-1 and TRBJ2-1; D ambiguous. The CDR3 runs 17 residues. Deletions cut 0 bases from V and 3 bases from J, with 18 bases between. Germline V CDR1 and CDR2: SQVTM, ANQGSEA.

The sample holds a few counts of this clonotype. V usage is TRBV6-1 and J usage is TRBJ1-1; no definite D call. The CDR3 contains 15 residues. With 8 bases removed from V and 1 base from J, the gap between germline ends came to 17 bases. Germline V gene sequence: CDR1 MNHNS, CDR2 SASEGT. The CDR3 region is CASRRSGRQNTEAFF. For the CDR3, the DNA is TGTGCCAGCCGGAGATCTGGCAGACAGAACACTGAAGCTTTCTTT.

The chain couples TRBV19 to TRBJ1-1; D gene uncertain. The germline V and J ends were trimmed by 3 bases and 1 base, with 3 bases remaining between them. The CDR3 is 12 residues long. Germline-derived CDR1 and CDR2 are LNHDA and SQIVND (reference sequence). The CDR3 spells CASSIKNTEAFF. The CDR3 DNA sequence: TGTGCCAGTAGTATCAAGAACACTGAAGCTTTCTTT.

This sequence joins TRBV10-3 and TRBJ2-5; 10 nucleotides line up with TRBD1. The CDR3 runs 15 residues. Germline V gene sequence: CDR1 ENHRY, CDR2 SYGVKD. V dropped 3 bases and J dropped 5; count of bases not matched to a gene: 6. The CDR3: CAISDGGQGRETQYF. Written as DNA, the CDR3 is TGTGCCATCAGTGATGGGGGACAGGGGAGGGAGACCCAGTACTTC.

This clonotype was counted only a few times. The chain employs TRBV12-3 or TRBV12-4 and TRBJ1-4; tentative D call: TRBD1 (6 bases). V was clipped by 6 bases and J by 5 bases, with 13 bases between them. The CDR3 is made up of 14 amino acids. The CDR3 bases are TGTGCCAGCAGCCCCGAAGGGGGGAATGAAAAACTGTTTTTT. Its translation is CASSPEGGNEKLFF.

The chain has TRBV6-1 and TRBJ1-1; tentative D call: TRBD1 (6 bases). Per germline, CDR1 MNHNS and CDR2 SASEGT. V dropped 5 bases and J dropped 4 bases, with 20 bases sitting between them. CDR3 length: 16 amino acids. The CDR3 coding sequence is TGTGCCAGCAGTTCCCCGAGGGGGGCCGAACGCACTGAAGCTTTCTTT. Its protein is CASSSPRGAERTEAFF.

A single count supports this clonotype. The rearrangement links TRBV20-1 to TRBJ2-4; 9 bases map to TRBD2. Germline values: CDR1 DFQATT, CDR2 SNEGSKA (reference sequence). The CDR3 runs 16 residues. V was pared by 2 bases and J by 3 bases, with 8 bases of the junction left unmatched. The CDR3 loop reads CSARPPLAGNKNIQYF. The CDR3 coding sequence is TGCAGTGCTAGACCTCCCCTAGCGGGGAACAAAAACATTCAGTACTTC.

This clonotype was found a few times. A much bigger clone sits one base away, suggesting this may be a read error. The gene calls are TRBV3-1 and TRBJ1-1; TRBD1 aligns across 7 bases. The CDR3 has 13 residues. Germline CDR1 LGHDT, CDR2 YNNKEL (reference sequence). V gave up 4 bases and J gave up 3 bases; unmatched junction bases: 2. The CDR3 here is CASSPTGHTEAFF. DNA of the CDR3: TGTGCCAGCAGCCCGACAGGGCACACTGAAGCTTTCTTT.

This clonotype was picked up a small number of times. The chain uses TRBV13 and TRBJ2-7, with 8 bases that match TRBD2. This CDR3 is 15 amino acids long. Germline trimming cut 4 bases from V and 1 base from J; bases unmatched to any gene: 6. In germline, CDR1 is PRHDT, CDR2 FYEKMQ (reference sequence). CDR3 DNA sequence: TGTGCCAGCAGCTACCTTAGCGGGGAGTCCTACGAGCAGTACTTC. Amino acid sequence: CASSYLSGESYEQYF.

This clonotype was counted only a few times. J is TRBJ2-3 and V is TRBV10-1, with D tentatively TRBD1 (6 bases). This CDR3 is 14 amino acids long. The V end was cut by 0 bases, the J end by 7 bases, with 11 bases between. Germline V CDR1 and CDR2: WNHNN, SYGVQD (reference sequence). CDR3 protein: CASSESAGANTQYF. CDR3 in DNA: TGCGCCAGCAGTGAGTCCGCAGGGGCGAATACGCAGTATTTT.